Following are 13 T cell receptor beta chains from one sample sequenced in a study of immune cell composition in non-small cell lung cancer. Sequencing used immunoSEQ multiplex PCR; TCRdb keeps in-frame clones, though not all of them. The table lists around 3,900 clones, around 70% of them singletons. What was sequenced was lung tumor tissue. The receptor source for this set is a human donor with non-small cell lung cancer.

This clone was picked up a small number of times. The chain has TRBV7-8 and TRBJ2-2; the match to TRBD1 covers 8 bases. Germline V lookup: CDR1 SGHVS, CDR2 FQNEAQ. The CDR3 length is 16 residues. The V and J ends lost 4 bases and 7 bases, in that order; junction bases with no gene match: 11. The CDR3 nucleotides read TGTGCCAGCAGCTACTCTAAAACAGGGGGTGTCGGGGAGCTGTTTTTT. Translation gives CASSYSKTGGVGELFF. The full variable domain, in which reference TRBV7-8 and TRBJ2-2 provide the parts outside the CDR3, is GAGVSQSPRYKVAKRGQDVALRCDPISGHVSLFWYQQALGQGPEFLTYFQNEAQLDKSGLPSDRFFAERPEGSVSTLKIQRTQQEDSAVYLCASSYSKTGGVGELFFGEGSRLTVL.

The chain is built from TRBV4-3 and TRBJ2-1; D is possibly TRBD2 (6 bases). Trimming took 0 bases from V and 7 from J, leaving 7 bases between them. Germline V gives CDR1 LGHNA, CDR2 YSLEER. CDR3 length equals 13 residues. DNA for the CDR3: TGCGCCAGCAGCCAAGAGGCGGGGAATGAGCAGTTCTTC. It specifies CASSQEAGNEQFF.

V gene TRBV6-4 combines with J gene TRBJ2-2; D might be TRBD2 (5 bases). V was pared by 5 bases and J by 2 bases, with 6 bases between. Germline CDR1 is MRHNA and CDR2 is SNTAGT. The CDR3 is made up of 13 amino acids. The CDR3 DNA reads TGTGCCAGCAGTCCGGGAAACACCGGGGAGCTGTTTTTT. Translation gives CASSPGNTGELFF.

V usage is TRBV2 and J usage is TRBJ2-7; 7 nucleotides agree with TRBD1. V trimming: 7 bases; J trimming: 0 bases; junction bases outside the gene matches: 6. CDR3 length equals 14 residues. Germline CDR1 and CDR2: SNHLY and FYNNEI. The CDR3 region is CASNQQGFSYEQYF. CDR3 bases: TGTGCCAGCAACCAACAGGGGTTCTCCTACGAGCAGTACTTC.

J is TRBJ2-7 and V is TRBV6-5; 11 nucleotides line up with TRBD2. V gave up 5 bases and J gave up 5 bases; unmatched junction bases: 8. This CDR3 has 15 residues. CDR1 MNHEY and CDR2 SVGAGI come from the germline V gene. CDR3 residues: CASSHLTSGNDEQYF. CDR3 bases: TGTGCCAGCAGTCACTTGACTAGCGGGAATGACGAGCAGTACTTC.

CDR3 in DNA: TGTGCCAGCAGCCACCTGGGGCTAGCGGTCCGAGACGAGCAGTACTTC. This gives the protein CASSHLGLAVRDEQYF. The chain uses TRBV7-9 and TRBJ2-7; 7 positions agree with TRBD2. From germline, CDR1 is SEHNR and CDR2 FQNEAQ (reference sequence). This CDR3 comprises 16 residues. The junction had 15 bases not matched to a gene; V was cut back by 5 bases and J by 5 bases.

This clone has just one count. The chain has TRBV7-2 and TRBJ2-3, with 9 bases fitting TRBD1. The CDR3 extends over 17 amino acids. Germline CDR1 SGHTA, CDR2 FQGNSA. V was clipped by 0 bases and J by 2 bases; unmatched bases: 6. The CDR3 sequence is CASSLAGTGFYTDTQYF. The DNA for the CDR3 is TGTGCCAGCAGCTTAGCGGGGACAGGGTTCTACACAGATACGCAGTATTTT. Variable domain in full (rest from reference TRBV7-2 and TRBJ2-3): GAGVSQSPSNKVTEKGKDVELRCDPISGHTALYWYRQSLGQGLEFLIYFQGNSAPDKSGLPSDRFSAERTGGSVSTLTIQRTQQEDSAVYLCASSLAGTGFYTDTQYFGPGTRLTVL.

This sequence joins TRBV6-1 and TRBJ1-1; D gene ambiguous. The ends were cut back, 1 base at V and 2 bases at J, with 8 bases in the middle. This CDR3 comprises 14 residues. The germline gives CDR1 MNHNS, CDR2 SASEGT. CDR3 loop: CASSEGGANTEAFF. The CDR3 nucleotides read TGTGCCAGCAGTGAAGGGGGAGCAAACACTGAAGCTTTCTTT.

This sequence joins TRBV27 and TRBJ2-4; D might be TRBD1 (6 bases). The V end was cut by 4 bases, the J end by 6 bases, with 7 bases between. CDR3 length: 12 residues. Per the germline V gene, CDR1 is MNHEY and CDR2 is SMNVEV (reference sequence). CDR3 sequence: CASSSQGNIQYF. Here the CDR3 DNA reads TGTGCCAGCAGTTCACAGGGAAACATTCAGTACTTC.

This sequence joins TRBV6-4 and TRBJ2-6, with D possibly TRBD1 on 5 matching bases. Germline V gene data show CDR1 as MRHNA and CDR2 as SNTAGT. Trimming removed 6 bases from V and 2 bases from J, with 8 bases in between. The CDR3 has 14 residues. The CDR3 DNA sequence: TGTGCCAGCAGCCCAGGGCCTGGGGCCAACGTCCTGACTTTC. It translates to CASSPGPGANVLTF.

The genes are TRBV25-1 and TRBJ2-5; perhaps TRBD1 as D (7 bases). The germline gives CDR1 MGHDK, CDR2 SYGVNS. The CDR3 sequence is 14 residues long. Trimming removed 3 bases from V and 5 bases from J, with 13 bases in between. CDR3 residues: CASSDAGGHETQYF. The CDR3 DNA reads TGTGCCAGCAGTGACGCAGGGGGGCATGAGACCCAGTACTTC.

The rearrangement uses TRBV5-4 and TRBJ2-1, with D possibly matching TRBD2 (5 bases). The CDR3 runs to 15 residues. CDR1 and CDR2 (germline): SGHNT, YYREEE (reference sequence). V was clipped by 3 bases and J by 2 bases, with 12 bases between them. CDR3 sequence reads: CASSSSSRTYNEQFF. The CDR3 DNA reads TGTGCCAGCAGCTCATCTAGCAGGACCTACAATGAGCAGTTCTTC.

Only one count was recorded for this clone. V gene TRBV9 combines with J gene TRBJ2-2; TRBD2 matches at 9 bases. CDR3 length equals 16 residues. Germline CDR1 reads SGDLS; CDR2 reads YYNGEE. The V and J ends lost 0 bases and 7 bases, in that order; junction bases with no gene match: 7. The CDR3 DNA is TGTGCCAGCAGCGTAGAGCTTAGCGGGAGTCACGGGGAGCTGTTTTTT. It codes for CASSVELSGSHGELFF.